Listed below are T cell receptor beta chains from one sample, sequenced in a study of patients and donors after allogeneic stem cell transplantation. TCRdb reprocessed the RT-PCR reads via MiXCR and lists one record per CDR3 protein. The sample yields 16,000 or so distinct CDR3 sequences, about 30% seen once. The sequencing input was blood, either unsorted or a sorted T cell fraction (not recorded which). The receptors here all came from a human donor who was either an allogeneic HSCT recipient or a stem cell or donor lymphocyte infusion donor (not recorded which). It is not recorded whose cells these are; they may come from a transplant donor. Both conserved end residues are part of each CDR3. The D gene is left open where the match is weak. Part of the rows lack a size; the others show once, few, many or a class for expanded clones.

CDR3 DNA: TGTGCCAGCAGCTACCGGACGGATGGGCTCTACAATGAGCAGTTCTTC
CDR3 protein: CASSYRTDGLYNEQFF
J gene: TRBJ2-1
clone size: .
V gene: TRBV7-9
D gene: .

CDR3 DNA: TGTGCCACCAGTGAAGGGGGACGGTATGGCTACACCTTC
CDR3 protein: CATSEGGRYGYTF
J gene: TRBJ1-2
clone size: few
V gene: TRBV24-1
D gene: .

CDR3 DNA: TGCGCCAGCAGCTTGGGGGGGTCCTATAATTCACCCCTCCACTTT
CDR3 protein: CASSLGGSYNSPLHF
J gene: TRBJ1-6
clone size: .
V gene: TRBV5-1
D gene: .

CDR3 DNA: TGTGCCAGCAGCCCCAGGCACCGATCTGGCACAGATACGCAGTATTTT
CDR3 protein: CASSPRHRSGTDTQYF
J gene: TRBJ2-3
clone size: .
V gene: TRBV12-3/TRBV12-4
D gene: .

CDR3 DNA: TGTGCCATCAGTATGGATGGCAATCAGCCCCAGCATTTT
CDR3 protein: CAISMDGNQPQHF
J gene: TRBJ1-5
clone size: few
V gene: TRBV10-3
D gene: .

CDR3 DNA: TGTGCCAGCAGCCATCGGGACGGGAACACTGAAGCTTTCTTT
CDR3 protein: CASSHRDGNTEAFF
J gene: TRBJ1-1
clone size: .
V gene: TRBV3-1
D gene: .

CDR3 DNA: TGTGCCAGCACGCAGGGGCTAGATGAGCAGTTCTTC
CDR3 protein: CASTQGLDEQFF
J gene: TRBJ2-1
clone size: few
V gene: TRBV12-3/TRBV12-4
D gene: .

CDR3 DNA: TGTGCCAGCTTACCGGCACAGGATCGATACGAGCAGTACTTC
CDR3 protein: CASLPAQDRYEQYF
J gene: TRBJ2-7
clone size: .
V gene: TRBV27
D gene: .

CDR3 DNA: TGCGCCAGCAGCTTGAGGGAGACGCGGGGCTATGGCTACACCTTC
CDR3 protein: CASSLRETRGYGYTF
J gene: TRBJ1-2
clone size: few
V gene: TRBV5-1
D gene: .

CDR3 DNA: TGTGCCAGCAGCTTGGCAATCGGGCGGGGTGGAACTGAAGCTTTCTTT
CDR3 protein: CASSLAIGRGGTEAFF
J gene: TRBJ1-1
clone size: many
V gene: TRBV5-6
D gene: .

CDR3 DNA: TGTGCCAGCAGCTTGGAACCAGTCGTCGGAAAACTGTTTTTT
CDR3 protein: CASSLEPVVGKLFF
J gene: TRBJ1-4
clone size: few
V gene: TRBV5-5
D gene: .

CDR3 DNA: TGTGCCAGCAGCCTAGGGGCACAGGGGATTTATAGCAATCAGCCCCAGCATTTT
CDR3 protein: CASSLGAQGIYSNQPQHF
J gene: TRBJ1-5
clone size: .
V gene: TRBV7-2
D gene: TRBD1

CDR3 DNA: TGCGCCAGCAGGGGCAGGGATAGCAATCAGCCCCAGCATTTT
CDR3 protein: CASRGRDSNQPQHF
J gene: TRBJ1-5
clone size: few
V gene: TRBV10-1
D gene: .

CDR3 DNA: TGCAGTGCTAGGACCCACAGGGGTTGGAATCAGCCCCAGCATTTT
CDR3 protein: CSARTHRGWNQPQHF
J gene: TRBJ1-5
clone size: many
V gene: TRBV20-1
D gene: TRBD1

CDR3 DNA: TGCAGCGTTGAGGGAATTACTGAAGCTTTCTTT
CDR3 protein: CSVEGITEAFF
J gene: TRBJ1-1
clone size: .
V gene: TRBV29-1
D gene: .

CDR3 DNA: TGTGCCAGCAGCCCACTTACTGAAGATACGCAGTATTTT
CDR3 protein: CASSPLTEDTQYF
J gene: TRBJ2-3
clone size: medium-sized
V gene: TRBV7-3
D gene: .

CDR3 DNA: TGTGCCTGGAGTGTATACAGGGAGGGCGAGCAGTACTTC
CDR3 protein: CAWSVYREGEQYF
J gene: TRBJ2-7
clone size: .
V gene: TRBV30
D gene: .

CDR3 DNA: TGCGCCAGCAGCTTCACAGGGACCAGTGAAAAACTGTTTTTT
CDR3 protein: CASSFTGTSEKLFF
J gene: TRBJ1-4
clone size: .
V gene: TRBV5-1
D gene: .

CDR3 DNA: TGTGCCAGCAGCCCCACTTCCCCGTGGGATGAGCAGTTCTTC
CDR3 protein: CASSPTSPWDEQFF
J gene: TRBJ2-1
clone size: few
V gene: TRBV7-9
D gene: .

CDR3 DNA: TGTGCCAGCACTAGTCCGGCAGCGGGGAACACTGAAGCTTTCTTT
CDR3 protein: CASTSPAAGNTEAFF
J gene: TRBJ1-1
clone size: few
V gene: TRBV5-6
D gene: .

CDR3 DNA: TGTGCCAGCAGCTTCATGGACTTGAGAGGCAACTATGGCTACACCTTC
CDR3 protein: CASSFMDLRGNYGYTF
J gene: TRBJ1-2
clone size: .
V gene: TRBV7-3
D gene: .

CDR3 DNA: TGTGCCAGCAGTTTATCGGTCCGCAGGCGGACTGAAGCTTTCTTT
CDR3 protein: CASSLSVRRRTEAFF
J gene: TRBJ1-1
clone size: few
V gene: TRBV27
D gene: .

CDR3 DNA: TGCGCCAGCAGCTTAATACCGGGTCCTTACACAGATACGCAGTATTTT
CDR3 protein: CASSLIPGPYTDTQYF
J gene: TRBJ2-3
clone size: once
V gene: TRBV4-3
D gene: .